This T cell receptor (beta chain) was sequenced during a study of T cell repertoires in cytomegalovirus infection. The wider study: Indications of both CMV infection and matching HLA type were provided by public TCR beta signatures. Notes on the study in general: Dominant in the ex vivo response were TCR beta clonotypes restricted by HLA-C and specific for CMV. Accumulated public TCR beta family frequency recognized individuals carrying CMV together with the relevant HLA.

The CDR3 totals 15 residues. Germline values: CDR1 ENHRY, CDR2 SYGVKD. V lost 0 bases, J lost 5 bases, and 3 bases stayed unmatched. A note on this clonotype: Its antigen is as yet unknown.

TCRdb itself ran the reads through MiXCR, one entry per CDR3 protein. This sample has about 740,000 distinct CDR3 sequences, with 35% to 45% found just once. What was sequenced was PBMCs. This TCR was sampled from a human donor in good health (CMV status not recorded). Some clones in this sample may be carry-over from other donors' samples. The rearrangement joins TRBV10-3 to TRBJ1-5; 8 bases match TRBD1. The CDR3 is CAISESGQGDQPQHF. The CDR3 nucleotides read TGTGCCATCAGTGAGTCCGGACAGGGAGATCAGCCCCAGCATTTT.